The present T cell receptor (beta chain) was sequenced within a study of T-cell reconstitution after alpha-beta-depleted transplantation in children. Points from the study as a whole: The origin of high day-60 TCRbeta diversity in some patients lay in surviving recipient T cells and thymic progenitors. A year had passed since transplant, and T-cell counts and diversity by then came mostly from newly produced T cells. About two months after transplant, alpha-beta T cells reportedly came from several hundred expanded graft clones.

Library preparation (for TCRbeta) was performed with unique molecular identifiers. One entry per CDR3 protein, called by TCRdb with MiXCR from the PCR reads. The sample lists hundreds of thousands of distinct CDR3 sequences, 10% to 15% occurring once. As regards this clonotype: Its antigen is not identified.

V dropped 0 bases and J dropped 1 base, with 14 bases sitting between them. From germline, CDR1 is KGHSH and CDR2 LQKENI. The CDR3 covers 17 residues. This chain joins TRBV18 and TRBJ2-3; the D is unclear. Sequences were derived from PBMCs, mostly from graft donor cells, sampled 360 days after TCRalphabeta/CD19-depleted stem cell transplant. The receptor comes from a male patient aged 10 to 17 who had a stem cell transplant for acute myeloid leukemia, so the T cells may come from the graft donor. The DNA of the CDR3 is TGTGCCAGCTCACCACCGACGGTTGGTTTTGGCACAGATACGCAGTATTTT. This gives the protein CASSPPTVGFGTDTQYF.